This T cell receptor (beta chain) was recovered during a study of blood T cells in healthy people across ages. Using a J-beta primer mix together with a sample-barcoded 5' primer, a second PCR was run for about 7 to 12 cycles. TCRdb analysed the 5' RACE reads with MiXCR anew, one entry per CDR3 protein. Among about 760,000 distinct CDR3 sequences listed, just under 25% were seen once. Deletions cut 5 bases from V and 7 bases from J, with 14 bases between. Germline V gives CDR1 SGHVS, CDR2 FNYEAQ. The CDR3 contains 13 residues. This clonotype has a count of ten or more. These same data were also listed under a study on T cells of mothers and their children.

Sequencing input: blood. The genes are TRBV7-6 and TRBJ2-5; no clear D gene. The sequence came from a boy between 10 and 17 years old in good health. This chain's CDR3 is CASSRDLVGTQYF. The CDR3 DNA follows: TGTGCCAGCAGCCGTGATTTGGTGGGGACCCAGTACTTC. The variable domain in full, with the rest retrieved from reference TRBV7-6 and TRBJ2-5, is GAGVSQSPRYKVTKRGQDVALRCDPISGHVSLYWYRQALGQGPEFLTYFNYEAQQDKSGLPNDRFSAERPEGSISTLTIQRTEQRDSAMYRCASSRDLVGTQYFGPGTRLLVL.